The entry below describes one TCR beta chain. Only in-frame clones appear in the TCRdb table, and some are missing; sequencing was by immunoSEQ multiplex PCR. The data show around 70,000 clones, with around 90% seen just once and about 0.31% held by the top ten. These data belong to a study of T cell changes during pregnancy in multiple sclerosis. The CDR3 extends over 11 amino acids. The germline V gene encodes CDR1 MDHEN and CDR2 SYDVKM. V was clipped by 10 bases and J by 7 bases, with 13 bases between them. The J gene is TRBJ1-2, the V gene TRBV28; D may be TRBD1 (5 bases). The sequence was obtained from a female donor with multiple sclerosis, enrolled in a pregnancy study. The sequencing used CD4+ T cells from peripheral blood mononuclear cells, collected after pregnancy. The CDR3 spells CATREGSGYTF. The CDR3, as DNA: TGTGCCACCCGGGAGGGGTCTGGCTACACCTTC.